The next 3 T cell receptor beta chains were all read from a single sample in a study of shared clonotypes between healthy human individuals. Profiling relied on immunoSEQ multiplex PCR, and the TCRdb table lists in-frame clones only, not all of them. The table lists some 1,100,000 clones, more than 75% of them singletons. Sequencing used memory CD4+ T cells from PBMCs. Noted subset: CD45RA-negative fraction. These receptors were taken from a man aged 18-30 years in good health. Some clones in this sample may be carry-over from other donors' samples.

The V and J genes are TRBV4-2 and TRBJ2-5; TRBD2 might be the D (5 bases). This CDR3 is 15 amino acids long. V was pared by 2 bases and J by 4 bases, with 14 bases between. From germline, CDR1 is LGHNA and CDR2 YNFKEQ. Here the CDR3 DNA reads TGTGCCAGCAGCCAACGTCCGGGAACTACAGAGACCCAGTACTTC. This codes for CASSQRPGTTETQYF.

The chain employs TRBV5-4 and TRBJ2-1; D might be TRBD1 or TRBD2, each matching 6 bases. Trimming removed 4 bases from V and 4 bases from J, with 21 bases in between. This CDR3 comprises 17 residues. Germline V CDR1 and CDR2: SGHNT, YYREEE (reference sequence). CDR3 sequence: CASSLSSRGTGYNEQFF. The CDR3, as DNA: TGTGCCAGCAGCCTGTCGAGTAGGGGGACTGGGTACAATGAGCAGTTCTTC. The entire variable domain, with the rest obtained from reference TRBV5-4 and TRBJ2-1, is as follows: ETGVTQSPTHLIKTRGQQVTLRCSSQSGHNTVSWYQQALGQGPQFIFQYYREEENGRGNFPPRFSGLQFPNYSSELNVNALELDDSALYLCASSLSSRGTGYNEQFFGPGTRLTVL.

This clone was detected a few times. The gene calls are TRBV10-3 and TRBJ2-5, with TRBD1 matching over 11 bases. This CDR3 region has 13 residues. The V and J ends lost 10 bases and 3 bases, in that order; junction bases with no gene match: 4. Germline values: CDR1 ENHRY, CDR2 SYGVKD. CDR3: CASGTGGKETQYF. Here the CDR3 DNA reads TGTGCCAGCGGGACAGGGGGTAAAGAGACCCAGTACTTC.